The 22 T cell receptor beta chains given below trace back to one sample, sequenced in a study of esophageal squamous cell carcinoma under preoperative chemotherapy. TCRdb re-analysed the PCR reads in MiXCR, keeping a single row per CDR3 protein. Of fewer than 20,000 distinct CDR3 sequences in the sample, about 43% were seen once. Time point noted: after preoperative PTX-NDP chemotherapy. The sample was gathered from a patient given preoperative chemotherapy. These receptors were taken from a human donor with esophageal squamous cell carcinoma. The donor label of this sample is uncertain.

The sample holds a few counts of this clonotype. This may be a read error, as it is one base from a much larger clone. V and J are TRBV7-2 and TRBJ2-7; the match to TRBD2 covers 8 bases. Unmatched junction bases numbered 17, after V lost 3 bases and J lost 7 bases. The length of the CDR3 is 17 residues. Germline V lookup: CDR1 SGHTA, CDR2 FQGNSA. CDR3 nucleotides: TGTGCCAGCAGCTTCGGTTTAGCGGGATCCTCCTACAATGAGCAGTACTTC. The encoded protein is CASSFGLAGSSYNEQYF. Combining the CDR3 with reference TRBV7-2 and TRBJ2-7 gives the whole variable domain GAGVSQSPSNKVTEKGKDVELRCDPISGHTALYWYRQSLGQGLEFLIYFQGNSAPDKSGLPSDRFSAERTGGSVSTLTIQRTQQEDSAVYLCASSFGLAGSSYNEQYFGPGTRLTVT.

Remarks on this clonotype: Sequence at one end of the junction differs from germline and may be a read error. V gene TRBV7-2 combines with J gene TRBJ2-4, with 9 bases lining up with TRBD2. Germline V gene data show CDR1 as SGHTA and CDR2 as FQGNSA. CDR3 size: 16 residues. CDR3 nucleotides: TGTGCCAGCAGCTTCCGAATAGCGGGAGCTGAAAACATGCAGTACTTC. This codes for CASSFRIAGAENMQYF. Full variable domain (rest looked up from reference TRBV7-2 and TRBJ2-4): GAGVSQSPSNKVTEKGKDVELRCDPISGHTALYWYRQSLGQGLEFLIYFQGNSAPDKSGLPSDRFSAERTGGSVSTLTIQRTQQEDSAVYLCASSFRIAGAENMQYFGAGTRLSVL.

This clonotype is labeled medium-sized. This chain joins TRBV27 and TRBJ2-7; TRBD2 matches 7 bases. The CDR3 has 13 amino acids. The junction had 6 bases not matched to a gene; V was cut back by 4 bases and J by 6 bases. From germline, CDR1 is MNHEY and CDR2 SMNVEV (reference sequence). CDR3 sequence: CASSWAGATEQYF. As DNA, the CDR3 is TGTGCCAGCAGTTGGGCGGGAGCTACCGAGCAGTACTTC.

Relative to its sample, this clonotype is medium-sized. The gene calls are TRBV6-1 and TRBJ2-1; 7 positions agree with TRBD2. The CDR3 has 14 residues. Germline V gene data show CDR1 as MNHNS and CDR2 as SASEGT. The V segment lost 7 bases and the J segment 6 bases; nucleotides outside the gene matches: 9. The CDR3 sequence: CASTLAAHSNEQFF. The CDR3 region has the DNA TGTGCCAGCACCCTAGCGGCTCATAGCAATGAGCAGTTCTTC.

This chain links TRBV12-3 or TRBV12-4 with TRBJ2-1; no clear D gene. The CDR3 loop spans 13 amino acids. With 0 bases removed from V and 13 bases from J, the gap between germline ends came to 13 bases. Written as DNA, the CDR3 is TGTGCCAGCAGTTTAGCTACTCAAGAGACCCAGTTCTTC. Residues: CASSLATQETQFF.

This clonotype was counted only a few times. This sequence joins TRBV7-3 and TRBJ2-3; no clear D gene. The V gene lost 5 bases and the J gene lost 4 bases, with 13 bases spanning the gap. Germline V gene lookup returns CDR1 SGHTA and CDR2 FQGTGA. The CDR3 consists of 14 residues. The CDR3 DNA sequence: TGTGCCAGCAGCCGAAGTAGGGTCTCAGATACGCAGTATTTT. Protein: CASSRSRVSDTQYF.

This chain joins TRBV6-1 and TRBJ2-5, with a tentative D call TRBD1 (6 bases). Trimming took off 11 bases at V and 10 bases at J, with 20 bases between the two ends. Germline V CDR1 and CDR2: MNHNS, SASEGT. This CDR3 contains 12 residues. CDR3 DNA: TGTGCCGGGGGCTCGGACCGAGACATCCAGTACTTC. This codes for CAGGSDRDIQYF.

This rearrangement joins TRBV7-9 to TRBJ2-1, with D possibly TRBD1 on 5 matching bases. The last part of the DNA fits TRBJ2-5 better; the J call may be wrong. The CDR3 runs to 14 residues. CDR1 and CDR2 from the germline V gene are SEHNR and FQNEAQ (reference sequence). The CDR3 nucleotides read TGTGCCAGCAGCTCGCGACAGTGGGAAGAGACCCAGTACTTC. This encodes CASSSRQWEETQYF.

This clonotype was detected many times. V is TRBV28 and J is TRBJ2-7, with D possibly called TRBD1 or TRBD2 (6 bases each). Trimming left V 3 bases short and J 1 base short, with 10 bases between. Germline CDR1 MDHEN, CDR2 SYDVKM. The CDR3 has 14 amino acids. CDR3 bases: TGTGCCAGCAGTTTGGAGGGGGTGTCCTACGAGCAGTACTTC. Amino acids: CASSLEGVSYEQYF.

This clonotype was picked up many times. The chain carries TRBV6-1 and TRBJ2-5; the match to TRBD2 covers 7 bases. V was clipped by 5 bases and J by 1 base; unmatched bases: 7. Per the germline V gene, CDR1 is MNHNS and CDR2 is SASEGT. The CDR3 totals 15 residues. CDR3 sequence: CASSPGGGTQETQYF. CDR3 coding DNA: TGTGCCAGCAGTCCCGGGGGAGGGACCCAAGAGACCCAGTACTTC.

This chain uses TRBV7-2 with TRBJ2-4; 8 bases are a match to TRBD1. This CDR3 has 17 amino acids. The J segment lost 13 bases and the V segment lost 5 bases, leaving 22 bases of the junction unmatched. Germline CDR1 and CDR2: SGHTA and FQGNSA. The CDR3 region is CASSVGLAGGAKDTQYF. The CDR3, as DNA: TGTGCCAGCAGCGTGGGGCTCGCAGGGGGCGCCAAAGACACCCAGTACTTC. Using reference TRBV7-2 and TRBJ2-4 for the parts outside the CDR3, the full variable domain is GAGVSQSPSNKVTEKGKDVELRCDPISGHTALYWYRQSLGQGLEFLIYFQGNSAPDKSGLPSDRFSAERTGGSVSTLTIQRTQQEDSAVYLCASSVGLAGGAKDTQYFGAGTRLSVL.

This clonotype occurred many times. This rearrangement joins TRBV11-2 to TRBJ1-1; D is possibly TRBD1 (5 bases). Trimming removed 0 bases from V and 11 bases from J, with 13 bases in between. The CDR3 consists of 13 residues. Germline V CDR1 and CDR2: SGHAT, FQNNGV. The CDR3 region is CASSLDPGGYAFF. The DNA of the CDR3 is TGTGCCAGCAGCTTAGATCCGGGGGGTTACGCTTTCTTT. The full variable domain, with the rest looked up from reference TRBV11-2 and TRBJ1-1, is EAGVAQSPRYKIIEKRQSVAFWCNPISGHATLYWYQQILGQGPKLLIQFQNNGVVDDSQLPKDRFSAERLKGVDSTLKIQPAKLEDSAVYLCASSLDPGGYAFFGQGTRLTVV.

The V and J genes are TRBV11-3 and TRBJ2-1; D perhaps matches TRBD2 (6 bases). V was cut by 0 bases and J by 6 bases, with 21 bases left in between. Germline CDR1 SGHNT, CDR2 YENEEA. The CDR3 covers 18 residues. This CDR3 is CASSLDPPEDYRRNEQFF. CDR3 coding DNA: TGTGCCAGCAGCTTAGACCCCCCAGAGGACTATAGGCGCAATGAGCAGTTCTTC.

This chain uses TRBV7-9 with TRBJ2-1; possibly TRBD2 for D (6 bases). V lost 6 bases and J 0 bases, leaving 15 bases between the germline ends. The CDR3 has 16 residues. The germline gives CDR1 SEHNR, CDR2 FQNEAQ (reference sequence). CDR3 amino acids: CASSVLRSGSYNEQFF. CDR3 DNA: TGTGCCAGCAGTGTACTCCGTAGCGGCTCCTACAATGAGCAGTTCTTC.

This clonotype was seen more than once but under ten times. The V and J genes are TRBV7-2 and TRBJ2-5; D might be TRBD1 (5 bases). Germline CDR1 is SGHTA and CDR2 is FQGNSA. CDR3 length equals 14 residues. V lost 5 bases to trimming and J lost 5 bases, with 15 bases between them. The CDR3: CASSRAGSRETQYF. The DNA for the CDR3 is TGTGCCAGCAGCCGTGCAGGGTCCCGGGAGACCCAGTACTTC.

This clonotype is deemed medium-sized. This chain uses TRBV6-5 with TRBJ2-4, with D perhaps matching TRBD1 (6 bases). CDR1 is MNHEY, CDR2 SVGAGI, per germline. The CDR3 extends over 12 amino acids. The V end lost 7 bases, the J end lost 6 bases, and 10 bases lay between the germline ends. CDR3 residues: CASTSDRNIQYF. In nucleotides, the CDR3 is TGTGCCAGCACCTCGGACAGAAACATTCAGTACTTC.

This clonotype was seen a few times. The chain joins TRBV12-3 or TRBV12-4 to TRBJ2-1; D might be TRBD2 (6 bases). V lost 1 base and J lost 9, with 16 bases in between. The CDR3 has 15 residues. CDR3: CASSLDAGSGSEQFF. The CDR3 nucleotides read TGTGCCAGCAGTTTAGATGCGGGAAGTGGGAGTGAGCAGTTCTTC.

In its sample, this clonotype was seen many times. V and J are TRBV5-1 and TRBJ2-5; 7 positions agree with TRBD2. CDR1 and CDR2 (germline): SGHRS, YFSETQ. V lost 1 base and J lost 5; bases outside the gene matches: 8. CDR3 length: 15 amino acids. The CDR3 nucleotides read TGCGCCAGCAGCTTGATCGGGGGGTGGAGTGAGACCCAGTACTTC. Its protein product is CASSLIGGWSETQYF.

This clonotype appeared once. The rearrangement uses TRBV7-2 and TRBJ2-3; 9 bases map to TRBD2. The germline V gene has CDR1 SGHTA and CDR2 FQGNSA. The CDR3 covers 16 residues. Trimming at V came to 5 bases and at J to 6 bases, leaving 12 bases not matched to a gene. This CDR3 reads CASSPGLAGMRDTQYF. CDR3 in DNA: TGTGCCAGCAGCCCCGGGCTAGCGGGGATGAGGGATACGCAGTATTTT.

In this sample, this clonotype turned up a few times. The chain links TRBV7-9 to TRBJ2-7; D unclear. Trimming removed 5 bases from V and 2 bases from J, with 13 bases in between. This CDR3 spans 14 amino acids. Germline-derived CDR1 and CDR2 are SEHNR and FQNEAQ (reference sequence). This CDR3 reads CASSKNTVPYEQYF. DNA of the CDR3: TGTGCCAGCAGCAAAAATACAGTCCCCTACGAGCAGTACTTC.

The J gene is TRBJ2-7, the V gene TRBV10-2; D ambiguous. The CDR3 has 13 residues. V gave up 3 bases and J gave up 7 bases, with 13 bases separating them. Germline V lookup: CDR1 WSHSY, CDR2 SAAADI. CDR3 amino acids: CASSEGTLREQYF. The CDR3, as DNA: TGCGCCAGCAGTGAAGGAACGCTCCGGGAGCAGTACTTC.

A word on this clonotype: Relative to the germline gene, one junction end is altered; a read error may explain this. The CDR3 protein is CASRGTGGGDTDTQYF. CDR3 DNA sequence: TGTGCCAGCAGGGGAACAGGGGGGGGAGACACAGATACGCAGTATTTC. The chain links TRBV7-8 to TRBJ2-3; D perhaps matches TRBD1 (8 bases). This CDR3 region has 16 residues. Germline V lookup: CDR1 SGHVS, CDR2 FQNEAQ.